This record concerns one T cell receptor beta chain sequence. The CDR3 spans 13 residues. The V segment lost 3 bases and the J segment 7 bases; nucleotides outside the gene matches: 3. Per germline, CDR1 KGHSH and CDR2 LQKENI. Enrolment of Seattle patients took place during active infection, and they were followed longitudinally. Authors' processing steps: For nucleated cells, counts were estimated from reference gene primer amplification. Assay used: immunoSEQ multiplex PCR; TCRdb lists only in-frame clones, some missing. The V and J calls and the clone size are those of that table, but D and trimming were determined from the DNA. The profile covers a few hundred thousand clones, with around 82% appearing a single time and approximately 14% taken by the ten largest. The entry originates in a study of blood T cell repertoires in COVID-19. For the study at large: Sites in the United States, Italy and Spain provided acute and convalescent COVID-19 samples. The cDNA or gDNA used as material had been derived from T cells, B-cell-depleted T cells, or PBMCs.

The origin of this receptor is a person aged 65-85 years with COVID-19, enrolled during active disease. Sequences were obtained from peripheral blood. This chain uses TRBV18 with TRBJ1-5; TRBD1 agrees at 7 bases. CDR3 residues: CASSPDRVQPQHF. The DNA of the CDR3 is TGTGCCAGCTCACCCGACAGGGTACAGCCCCAGCATTTT.